Listed here are 6 T cell receptor beta chains from one sample, sequenced in a study of blood T cell repertoires in COVID-19. Only in-frame clones appear in the TCRdb table, and some are missing; sequencing was by immunoSEQ multiplex PCR. The sample carries about 53,000 clones, about nine tenths recorded once. The sample taken for sequencing was peripheral blood. The receptor source for this set is a man older than 75 with acute or convalescent COVID-19.

The chain joins TRBV6-6 to TRBJ2-2; 12 bases are shared with TRBD1. The CDR3 runs 18 residues. The trim removed 5 bases at V and 0 bases at J, leaving 7 bases unmatched. Per the germline V gene, CDR1 is MNHNY and CDR2 is SVGAGI (reference sequence). CDR3 coding DNA: TGTGCCAGCAGTCGGCCGGGACAGGGGGCGCCGAACACCGGGGAGCTGTTTTTT. Amino acids: CASSRPGQGAPNTGELFF.

The J gene is TRBJ2-4, the V gene TRBV5-1; maybe TRBD2 (6 bases). Germline CDR1 SGHRS, CDR2 YFSETQ. Deletions cut 1 base from V and 3 bases from J, with 20 bases between. This CDR3 has 18 amino acids. The CDR3 region has the DNA TGCGCCAGCAGCTTGCTCGGCGGGGAGAAACCGGGCAAAAACATTCAGTACTTC. Its protein is CASSLLGGEKPGKNIQYF.

The chain carries TRBV2 and TRBJ1-6; the D gene is possibly TRBD1 (6 bases). The V end was cut by 6 bases, the J end by 0 bases, with 18 bases between. This CDR3 is 18 amino acids long. CDR1 is SNHLY, CDR2 FYNNEI, per germline. The CDR3 DNA sequence: TGTGCCAGCAGAACCTCAGGGGCCCCGAGCTCCTATAATTCACCCCTCCACTTT. Protein sequence: CASRTSGAPSSYNSPLHF.

This rearrangement joins TRBV4-1 to TRBJ1-4; TRBD1 aligns across 10 bases. Germline V gene lookup returns CDR1 MGHRA and CDR2 YSYEKL. The CDR3 totals 16 residues. Trimming took 4 bases from V and 4 from J; bases not matched to a gene: 6. CDR3 region: CASSPPDRGNNEKLFF. CDR3 in DNA: TGCGCCAGCAGCCCCCCGGACAGGGGGAATAATGAAAAACTGTTTTTT.

This sequence joins TRBV6-5 and TRBJ1-2; the match to TRBD1 covers 8 bases. The germline V gene has CDR1 MNHEY and CDR2 SVGAGI. With V trimmed by 3 bases and J by 6 bases, 6 bases remained unmatched. The CDR3 totals 14 residues. CDR3 sequence: CASSYLRQGHGYTF. The DNA for the CDR3 is TGTGCCAGCAGTTATCTTCGACAGGGGCATGGCTACACCTTC.

The gene calls are TRBV6-5 and TRBJ2-7; 12 nucleotides align to TRBD2. This CDR3 has 16 amino acids. The V gene's germline CDR1 is MNHEY and CDR2 SVGAGI. J was trimmed by 3 bases and V by 0 bases; bases with no gene match: 3. CDR3 protein: CASSYSPTSGGYEQYF. CDR3 nucleotides: TGTGCCAGCAGTTACTCCCCGACTAGCGGGGGCTACGAGCAGTACTTC.